This T cell receptor (beta chain) was captured in a study of shared clonotypes between healthy human individuals. Broader study findings: The study found lower generation probabilities in non-shared clonotypes than in those shared by all four donors.

The run depth of the assay was deep. In the authors' methods: ImmunoSEQ gave junction-only sequences without quality scores, so filtering differed. Libraries were prepared by immunoSEQ multiplex PCR; TCRdb keeps only in-frame clonotypes and omits some of them. V and J calls and clone size follow that table, whereas D and trimming were derived from the DNA. Among under 850,000 clones, roughly 72% were seen once, and the ten largest hold over 1.5%. The CDR3 contains 13 residues. Germline V gene sequence: CDR1 SGDLS, CDR2 YYNGEE. V was pared by 4 bases and J by 3 bases, with 4 bases of the junction left unmatched. Only a few counts were recorded for this clone. Its specificity is not known. At the DNA level, this CDR3 is encoded by other sequences in the same sample as well. In the CD4+ fraction, cells were divided into CD45RA+ naive and CD45RA-negative memory subsets.

Sample: memory CD4+ T cells sorted from blood. As for subset: CD45RA-negative fraction. This sequence joins TRBV9 and TRBJ2-7; 7 bases are a match to TRBD2. This TCR derives from a woman aged 25 to 39 in good health. The CDR3 loop reads CASSPPSGYEQYF. The CDR3, as DNA: TGTGCCAGCAGCCCTCCTAGCGGCTACGAGCAGTACTTC.